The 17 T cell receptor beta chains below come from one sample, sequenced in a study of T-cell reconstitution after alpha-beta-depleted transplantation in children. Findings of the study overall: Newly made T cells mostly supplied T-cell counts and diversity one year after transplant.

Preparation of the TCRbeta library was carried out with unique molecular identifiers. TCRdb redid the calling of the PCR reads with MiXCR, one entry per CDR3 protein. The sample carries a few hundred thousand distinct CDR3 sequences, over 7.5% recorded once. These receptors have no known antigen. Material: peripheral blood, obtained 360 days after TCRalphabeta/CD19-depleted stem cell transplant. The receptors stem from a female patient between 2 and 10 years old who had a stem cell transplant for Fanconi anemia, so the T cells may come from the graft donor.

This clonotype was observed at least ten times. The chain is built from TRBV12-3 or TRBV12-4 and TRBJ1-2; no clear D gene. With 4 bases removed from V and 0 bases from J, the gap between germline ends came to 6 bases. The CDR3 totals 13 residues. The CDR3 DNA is TGTGCCAGCAGTTACCTTGCTAACTATGGCTACACCTTC. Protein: CASSYLANYGYTF.

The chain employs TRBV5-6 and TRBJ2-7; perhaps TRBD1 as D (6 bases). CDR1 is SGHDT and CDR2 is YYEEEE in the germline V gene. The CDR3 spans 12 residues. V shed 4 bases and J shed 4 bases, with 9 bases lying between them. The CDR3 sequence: CASSAGQYEQYV. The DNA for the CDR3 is TGTGCCAGCAGCGCCGGACAGTACGAGCAGTACGTC.

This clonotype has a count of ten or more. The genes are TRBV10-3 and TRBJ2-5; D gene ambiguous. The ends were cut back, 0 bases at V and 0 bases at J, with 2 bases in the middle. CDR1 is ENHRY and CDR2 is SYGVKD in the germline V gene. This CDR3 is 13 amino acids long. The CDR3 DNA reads TGTGCCATCAGTGAGTCTAACCAAGAGACCCAGTACTTC. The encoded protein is CAISESNQETQYF.

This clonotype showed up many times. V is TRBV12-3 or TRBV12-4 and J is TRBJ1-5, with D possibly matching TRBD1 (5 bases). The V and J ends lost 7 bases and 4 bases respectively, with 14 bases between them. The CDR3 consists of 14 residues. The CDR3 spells CASTNQGRNQPQHF. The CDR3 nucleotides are TGTGCCAGCACGAATCAGGGAAGGAATCAGCCCCAGCATTTT.

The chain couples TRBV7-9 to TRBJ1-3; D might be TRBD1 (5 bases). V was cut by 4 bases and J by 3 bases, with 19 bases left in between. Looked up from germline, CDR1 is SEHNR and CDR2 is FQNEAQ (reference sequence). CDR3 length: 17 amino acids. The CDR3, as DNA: TGTGCCAGCAGCTCTCCCCTACCCGACAGTTTTGGAAACACCATATATTTT. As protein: CASSSPLPDSFGNTIYF.

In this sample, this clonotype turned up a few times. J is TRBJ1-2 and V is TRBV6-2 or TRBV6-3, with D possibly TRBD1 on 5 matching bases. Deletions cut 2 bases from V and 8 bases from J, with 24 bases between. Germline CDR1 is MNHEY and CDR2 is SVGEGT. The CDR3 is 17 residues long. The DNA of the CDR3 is TGTGCCAGCAGTTACCTTAGCTTCCGGGACGGCGAATGGGGCTACACCTTC. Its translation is CASSYLSFRDGEWGYTF.

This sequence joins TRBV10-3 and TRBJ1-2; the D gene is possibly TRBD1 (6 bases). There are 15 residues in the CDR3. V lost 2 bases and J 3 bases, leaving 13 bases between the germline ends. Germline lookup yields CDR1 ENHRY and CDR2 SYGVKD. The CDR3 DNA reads TGTGCCATCAGTGAGAGCTACAGGGAGGACTATGGCTACACCTTC. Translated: CAISESYREDYGYTF.

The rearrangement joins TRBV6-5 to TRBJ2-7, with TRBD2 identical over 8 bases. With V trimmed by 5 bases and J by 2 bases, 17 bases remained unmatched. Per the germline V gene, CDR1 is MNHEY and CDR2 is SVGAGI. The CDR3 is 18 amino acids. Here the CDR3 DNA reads TGTGCCAGCAGTAACCTCCGAATTAGTAGCGGGACGACCTACGAGCAGTACTTC. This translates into CASSNLRISSGTTYEQYF.

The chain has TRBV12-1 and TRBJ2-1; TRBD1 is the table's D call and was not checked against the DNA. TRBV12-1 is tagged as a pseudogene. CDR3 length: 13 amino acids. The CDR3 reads CASSSRGDNEQFF. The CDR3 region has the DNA TGTGCCAGCAGCTCCAGGGGGGACAATGAGCAGTTCTTC.

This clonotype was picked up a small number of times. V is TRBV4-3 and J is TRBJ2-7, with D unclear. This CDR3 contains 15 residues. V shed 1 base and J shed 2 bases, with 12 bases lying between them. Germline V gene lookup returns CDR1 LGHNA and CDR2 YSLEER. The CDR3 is CASSQGQLLAYEQYF. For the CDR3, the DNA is TGCGCCAGCAGCCAAGGGCAGCTTCTAGCCTACGAGCAGTACTTC.

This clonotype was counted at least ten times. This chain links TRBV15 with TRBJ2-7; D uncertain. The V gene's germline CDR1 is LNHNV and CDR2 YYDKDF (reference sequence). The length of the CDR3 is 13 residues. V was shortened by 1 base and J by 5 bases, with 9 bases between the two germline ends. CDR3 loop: CATSRALNHEQYV. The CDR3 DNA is TGTGCCACCAGCAGAGCCCTCAACCACGAGCAGTACGTC.

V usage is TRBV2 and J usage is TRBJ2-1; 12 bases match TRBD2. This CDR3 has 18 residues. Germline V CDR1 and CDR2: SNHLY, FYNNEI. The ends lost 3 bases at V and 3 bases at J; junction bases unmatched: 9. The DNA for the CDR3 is TGTGCCAGCAGTGATCTATCTAGCGGGGGGGTTGGCTACAATGAGCAGTTCTTC. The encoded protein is CASSDLSSGGVGYNEQFF.

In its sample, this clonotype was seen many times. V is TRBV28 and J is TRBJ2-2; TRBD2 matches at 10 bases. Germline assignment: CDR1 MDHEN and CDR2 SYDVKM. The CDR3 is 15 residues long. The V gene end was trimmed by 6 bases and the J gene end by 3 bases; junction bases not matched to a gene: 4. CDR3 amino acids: CASSRTSGDTGELFF. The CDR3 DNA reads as TGTGCCAGCAGCCGGACTAGCGGTGACACCGGGGAGCTGTTTTTT.

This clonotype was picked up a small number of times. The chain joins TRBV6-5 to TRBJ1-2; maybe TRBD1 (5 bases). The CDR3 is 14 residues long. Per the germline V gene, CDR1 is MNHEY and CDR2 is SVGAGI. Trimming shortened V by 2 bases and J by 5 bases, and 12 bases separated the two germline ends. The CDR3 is CASSYGVRGYGYTF. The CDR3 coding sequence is TGTGCCAGCAGTTACGGGGTTCGGGGGTATGGCTACACCTTC.

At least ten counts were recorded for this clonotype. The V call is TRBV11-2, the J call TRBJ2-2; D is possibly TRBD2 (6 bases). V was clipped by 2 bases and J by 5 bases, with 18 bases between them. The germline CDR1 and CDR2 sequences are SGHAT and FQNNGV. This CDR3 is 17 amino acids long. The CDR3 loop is CASSLMYRGRGTGELFF. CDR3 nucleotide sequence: TGTGCCAGCAGCTTAATGTACCGGGGGAGAGGAACCGGGGAGCTGTTTTTT.

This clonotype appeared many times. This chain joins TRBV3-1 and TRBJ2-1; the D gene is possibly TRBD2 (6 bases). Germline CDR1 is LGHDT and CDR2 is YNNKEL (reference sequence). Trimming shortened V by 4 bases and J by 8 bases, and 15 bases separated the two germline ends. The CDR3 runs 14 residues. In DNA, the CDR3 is TGTGCCAGCAGCCCTGGACTAAGAAGGGATGAGCAGTTCTTC. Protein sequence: CASSPGLRRDEQFF.

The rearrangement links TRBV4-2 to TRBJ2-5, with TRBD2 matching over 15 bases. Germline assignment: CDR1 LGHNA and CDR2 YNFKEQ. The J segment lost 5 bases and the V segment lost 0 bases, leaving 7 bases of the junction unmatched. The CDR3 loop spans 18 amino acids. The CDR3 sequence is CASSQDPGLAGGGETQYF. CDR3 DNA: TGTGCCAGCAGCCAAGATCCGGGACTAGCGGGGGGAGGGGAGACCCAGTACTTC.